This T cell receptor beta chain was sequenced during a study of cytomegalovirus exposure and HLA in healthy donors. Study-level results: Trimming of TCR beta V- and J-genes showed a link, identified in a later analysis, to a missense DCLRE1C variant. The authors reported that TCR beta sequences could predict HLA-A and HLA-B alleles. These predictions were accurate for most subjects in the first cohort. In a later analysis, HLA-associated TCR beta chains were more clonally expanded than equally common others.

Vbeta (60) and Jbeta (13) primers were used in the PCR. Measured with immunoSEQ multiplex PCR; TCRdb has only the in-frame clones, and not every one. Altogether 180,000 or so clones are present, about 81% being singletons, with the ten largest covering around 6.3%. The germline CDR1 and CDR2 sequences are SGHDN and FVKESK. The CDR3 has 15 residues. V gave up 3 bases and J gave up 2 bases, with 11 bases separating them. Details on this clone: Its antigen is unidentified.

This clonotype originated in a woman between 50 and 59 years old in good health and CMV-seropositive. The J gene is TRBJ2-1, the V gene TRBV14, with a possible D match to TRBD1 (6 bases). The sample was PBMCs. The CDR3 protein is CASSQDRVPYNEQFF. The CDR3 coding sequence is TGTGCCAGCAGCCAGGACAGAGTCCCCTACAATGAGCAGTTCTTC.